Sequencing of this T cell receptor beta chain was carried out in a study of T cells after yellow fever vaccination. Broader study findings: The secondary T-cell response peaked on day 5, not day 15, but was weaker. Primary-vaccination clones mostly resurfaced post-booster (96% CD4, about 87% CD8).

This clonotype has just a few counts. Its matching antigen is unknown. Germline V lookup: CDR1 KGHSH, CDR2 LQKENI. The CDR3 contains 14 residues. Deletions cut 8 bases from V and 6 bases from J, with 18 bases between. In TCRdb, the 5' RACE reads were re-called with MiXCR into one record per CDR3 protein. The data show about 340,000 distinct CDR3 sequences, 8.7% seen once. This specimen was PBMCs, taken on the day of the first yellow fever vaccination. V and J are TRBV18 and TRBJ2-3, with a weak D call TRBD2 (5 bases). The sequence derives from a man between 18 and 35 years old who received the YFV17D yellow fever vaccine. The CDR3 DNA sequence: TGTGCCAGCGCAATAAGCGGCCGCTCGGATACGCAGTATTTT. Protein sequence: CASAISGRSDTQYF.